This T cell receptor beta chain emerged from a study of response to subunit inactivated influenza vaccine. TCRdb analysed the RT-PCR reads with MiXCR anew, one entry per CDR3 protein. The sample includes just under 550,000 distinct CDR3 sequences, under 30% of them seen just once. This clonotype was observed a few times. These data were likewise used in another study, on T cells expressing NK-cell markers. From that paper: Production of TCR beta cDNA relied on 5'RACE template switching with UMIs.

Specimen: CD4+ T cells sorted from PBMCs, collected 11 to 12 days after vaccination. The source is a man aged 50 to 60 who received an inactivated influenza vaccine.

The chain's CDR3 is CASSVGSVVGNEQFF. The CDR3 DNA is TGTGCCAGCAGCGTAGGATCGGTAGTCGGCAATGAGCAGTTCTTC. This chain joins TRBV9 and TRBJ2-1; D is uncertain. Trimming took 0 bases from V and 6 from J, leaving 13 bases between them. In germline, CDR1 is SGDLS, CDR2 YYNGEE. The CDR3 has 15 amino acids.